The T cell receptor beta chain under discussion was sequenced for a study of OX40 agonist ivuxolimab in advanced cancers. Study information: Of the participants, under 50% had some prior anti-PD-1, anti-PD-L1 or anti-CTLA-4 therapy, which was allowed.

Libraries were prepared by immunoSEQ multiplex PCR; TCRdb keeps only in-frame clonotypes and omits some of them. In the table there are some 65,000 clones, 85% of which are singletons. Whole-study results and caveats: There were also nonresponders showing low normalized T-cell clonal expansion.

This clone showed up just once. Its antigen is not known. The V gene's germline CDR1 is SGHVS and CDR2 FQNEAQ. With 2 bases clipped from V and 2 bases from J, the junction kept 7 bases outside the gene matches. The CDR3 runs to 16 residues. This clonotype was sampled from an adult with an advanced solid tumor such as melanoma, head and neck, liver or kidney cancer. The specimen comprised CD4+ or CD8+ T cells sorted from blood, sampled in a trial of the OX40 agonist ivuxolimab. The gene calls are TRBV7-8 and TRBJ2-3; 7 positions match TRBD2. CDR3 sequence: CASSLMPSGNTDTQYF. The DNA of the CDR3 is TGTGCCAGCAGCTTAATGCCTAGCGGAAACACAGATACGCAGTATTTT. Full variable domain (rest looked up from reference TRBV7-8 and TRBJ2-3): GAGVSQSPRYKVAKRGQDVALRCDPISGHVSLFWYQQALGQGPEFLTYFQNEAQLDKSGLPSDRFFAERPEGSVSTLKIQRTQQEDSAVYLCASSLMPSGNTDTQYFGPGTRLTVL.